This T cell receptor (beta chain) derives from a study of blood T cell repertoires in COVID-19. At the level of the study: Sample material is recorded as cDNA or gDNA derived from T cells, B-cell-depleted T cells, or PBMCs.

The assay was immunoSEQ multiplex PCR, and TCRdb's table has in-frame clones only and misses some. The sample gives over 85,000 clones, around nine tenths of which show up once; around 5.3% is in the top ten. CDR1 and CDR2 from the germline V gene are PRHDT and FYEKMQ (reference sequence). This CDR3 comprises 15 residues. V was pared by 0 bases and J by 8 bases, with 3 bases of the junction left unmatched. The chain combines TRBV13 with TRBJ1-3; 11 nucleotides line up with TRBD1. The sequencing input was peripheral blood. The TCR was taken from a man between 40 and 49 years old with acute or convalescent COVID-19. CDR3 bases: TGTGCCAGCAGCTTAGGGCGGACAGGGGGCGACACCATATATTTT. This codes for CASSLGRTGGDTIYF.